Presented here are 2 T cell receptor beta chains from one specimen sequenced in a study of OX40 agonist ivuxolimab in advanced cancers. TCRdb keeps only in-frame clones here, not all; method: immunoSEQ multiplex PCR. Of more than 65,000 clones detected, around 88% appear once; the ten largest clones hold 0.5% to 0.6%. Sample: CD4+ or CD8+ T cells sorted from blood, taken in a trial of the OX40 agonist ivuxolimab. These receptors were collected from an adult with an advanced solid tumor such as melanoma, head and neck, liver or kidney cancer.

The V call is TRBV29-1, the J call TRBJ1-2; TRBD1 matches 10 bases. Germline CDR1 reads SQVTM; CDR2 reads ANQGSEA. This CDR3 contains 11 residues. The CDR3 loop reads CIGTGVYGYTF. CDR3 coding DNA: TGCATCGGGACAGGGGTCTATGGCTACACCTTC.

This chain's CDR3 is CATSRVIGQGSEAFF. Here the CDR3 DNA reads TGTGCCACCAGCAGAGTTATAGGACAGGGCTCTGAAGCTTTCTTT. This chain connects TRBV15 to TRBJ1-1, with 8 positions matching TRBD1. Germline loops: CDR1 LNHNV, CDR2 YYDKDF (reference sequence). The CDR3 is 15 amino acids. The V and J ends lost 1 base and 6 bases, in that order; junction bases with no gene match: 7.